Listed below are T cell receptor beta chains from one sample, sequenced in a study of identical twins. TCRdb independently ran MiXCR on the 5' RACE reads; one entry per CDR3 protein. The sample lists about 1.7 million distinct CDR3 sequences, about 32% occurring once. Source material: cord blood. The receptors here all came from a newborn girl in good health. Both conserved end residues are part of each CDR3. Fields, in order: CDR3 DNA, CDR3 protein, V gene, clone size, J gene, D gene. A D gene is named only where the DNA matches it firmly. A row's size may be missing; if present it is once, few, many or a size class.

CDR3nt: TGTGCCAGCAGCCCAAATCGGCGTCGGCCCGGAGATACGCAGTATTTT
CDR3aa: CASSPNRRRPGDTQYF
v_gene: TRBV3-1
abundance: NA
j_gene: TRBJ2-3
d_gene: NA

CDR3nt: TGTGCCATCAGTGAGGATATATGGAACACTGAAGCTTTCTTT
CDR3aa: CAISEDIWNTEAFF
v_gene: TRBV10-3
abundance: NA
j_gene: TRBJ1-1
d_gene: NA

CDR3nt: TGTGCCAGCAGCCAAGTTTATTACGGGTTCAGTGAAGCTTTCTTT
CDR3aa: CASSQVYYGFSEAFF
v_gene: TRBV4-2
abundance: few
j_gene: TRBJ1-1
d_gene: NA

CDR3nt: TGTGCCAGCAGCCAAGATGAGCAAAGCTCCTACGAGCAGTACTTC
CDR3aa: CASSQDEQSSYEQYF
v_gene: TRBV4-2
abundance: many
j_gene: TRBJ2-7
d_gene: NA

CDR3nt: TGTGCCAGCAGCCTCGGGGGCCTTATAGGGTATGACTATGGCTACACCTTC
CDR3aa: CASSLGGLIGYDYGYTF
v_gene: TRBV5-4
abundance: once
j_gene: TRBJ1-2
d_gene: NA

CDR3nt: TGCAGTGCTGTTACTACCTACGAGCAGTACTTC
CDR3aa: CSAVTTYEQYF
v_gene: TRBV20-1
abundance: NA
j_gene: TRBJ2-7
d_gene: NA

CDR3nt: TGTGCCAGCAGCCAAGTCCACTCGCCTGAGAGTTTCTCAGATACGCAGTATTTT
CDR3aa: CASSQVHSPESFSDTQYF
v_gene: TRBV4-2
abundance: NA
j_gene: TRBJ2-3
d_gene: NA

CDR3nt: TGTGCCAGCAGTTTGGGACAGGGAATGAGTGAAAAACTGTTTTTT
CDR3aa: CASSLGQGMSEKLFF
v_gene: TRBV28
abundance: once
j_gene: TRBJ1-4
d_gene: TRBD1

CDR3nt: TGTGCCAGCAGTGATGGGTCTGCAACTAATGAAAAACTGTTTTTT
CDR3aa: CASSDGSATNEKLFF
v_gene: TRBV6-1
abundance: few
j_gene: TRBJ1-4
d_gene: NA

CDR3nt: TGTGCCAGCAGTCAGCGGGACGGATCCTATGGCTACACCTTC
CDR3aa: CASSQRDGSYGYTF
v_gene: TRBV27
abundance: few
j_gene: TRBJ1-2
d_gene: NA

CDR3nt: TGTGCCAGCAGTTTTACCGTTACAGGGAGTGAAGCTTTCTTT
CDR3aa: CASSFTVTGSEAFF
v_gene: TRBV12-3/TRBV12-4
abundance: NA
j_gene: TRBJ1-1
d_gene: NA

CDR3nt: TGCGCCAGCAAGGAAAAAGGTGCCAAAAACATTCAGTACTTC
CDR3aa: CASKEKGAKNIQYF
v_gene: TRBV10-2
abundance: NA
j_gene: TRBJ2-4
d_gene: NA

CDR3nt: TGTGCCAGCAGCCAAGATCCAACTAGCGGGGGCGCATCTAGCACAGATACGCAGTATTTT
CDR3aa: CASSQDPTSGGASSTDTQYF
v_gene: TRBV4-2
abundance: NA
j_gene: TRBJ2-3
d_gene: TRBD2

CDR3nt: TGTGCCAGCAGTTTCCTGGGGACAGATGGCTACACCTTC
CDR3aa: CASSFLGTDGYTF
v_gene: TRBV7-9
abundance: NA
j_gene: TRBJ1-2
d_gene: TRBD1

CDR3nt: TGCAGTGCCCTGGGGACATTGAACGCTGAAGCTTTCTTT
CDR3aa: CSALGTLNAEAFF
v_gene: TRBV20-1
abundance: NA
j_gene: TRBJ1-1
d_gene: NA

CDR3nt: TGTGCCAGCAGCCATGAAGAGTTCTTC
CDR3aa: CASSHEEFF
v_gene: TRBV3-1
abundance: NA
j_gene: TRBJ2-1
d_gene: NA

CDR3nt: TGCGCCAGCAGCTCCGCAGGTAGCACAGATACGCAGTATTTT
CDR3aa: CASSSAGSTDTQYF
v_gene: TRBV5-1
abundance: few
j_gene: TRBJ2-3
d_gene: NA

CDR3nt: TGTGCCAGCAGCCACACGGGGGGGGTTCAAGAGACCCAGTACTTC
CDR3aa: CASSHTGGVQETQYF
v_gene: TRBV3-1
abundance: few
j_gene: TRBJ2-5
d_gene: TRBD2

CDR3nt: TGCGCCAGCAGCTTGGGAGGGACTAGCGGGGGAGATACGCAGTATTTT
CDR3aa: CASSLGGTSGGDTQYF
v_gene: TRBV5-1
abundance: few
j_gene: TRBJ2-3
d_gene: TRBD2

CDR3nt: TGCAGCGTTGCCCGGCTGACGAGCTCCTACAATGAGCGGTTCTTC
CDR3aa: CSVARLTSSYNERFF
v_gene: TRBV29-1
abundance: NA
j_gene: TRBJ2-1
d_gene: NA

CDR3nt: TGTGCCAGCAGCCACCCGGGACAGGGAGATGGCTACACCTTC
CDR3aa: CASSHPGQGDGYTF
v_gene: TRBV3-1
abundance: few
j_gene: TRBJ1-2
d_gene: TRBD1

CDR3nt: TGTGCCAGCAGCTTAACTCGTCTAGCGGGGAAAGAGACCCAGTACTTC
CDR3aa: CASSLTRLAGKETQYF
v_gene: TRBV7-2
abundance: few
j_gene: TRBJ2-5
d_gene: TRBD2

CDR3nt: TGTGCCAGCAACCCACAGGGAAACAATGAGCAGTTCTTC
CDR3aa: CASNPQGNNEQFF
v_gene: TRBV6-5
abundance: few
j_gene: TRBJ2-1
d_gene: NA

CDR3nt: TGTGCCAGCAGTTACTCGAAGGCAGGGTCGGGCGAGCAGTACTTC
CDR3aa: CASSYSKAGSGEQYF
v_gene: TRBV6-5
abundance: NA
j_gene: TRBJ2-7
d_gene: NA

CDR3nt: TGTGCCAGCAGGTCCGGGACAGGGGTTGTCTACACTGAAGCTTTCTTT
CDR3aa: CASRSGTGVVYTEAFF
v_gene: TRBV11-2
abundance: NA
j_gene: TRBJ1-1
d_gene: TRBD1

CDR3nt: TGTGCCAGCAGACCGGACACCGTCCAAGAGACCCAGTACTTC
CDR3aa: CASRPDTVQETQYF
v_gene: TRBV6-5
abundance: few
j_gene: TRBJ2-5
d_gene: NA

CDR3nt: TGCAGTGCTCGCCAATATCCCAAAAGACGGGACAGGTATGGGGGAATAGGGACCTACGAGCAGTACTTC
CDR3aa: CSARQYPKRRDRYGGIGTYEQYF
v_gene: TRBV20-1
abundance: NA
j_gene: TRBJ2-7
d_gene: TRBD1